A selection of T cell receptor beta chains follows, all from one sample in a study of CD4 and CD8 cells across lung adenocarcinoma regions. Via MiXCR, TCRdb re-called the PCR reads, giving one row per CDR3 protein. The sample contains about 20,000 distinct CDR3 sequences, less than 70% of which appear only once. The sample consisted of CD8+ T cells from the center of a lung tumor. The receptor source for this set is a female donor with lung adenocarcinoma. The CD4 and CD8 labels of this study may be unreliable. Each CDR3 is given with its conserved first and last residue. D genes are given only for firm matches. Rows give clone size only sometimes, using once, few, many, or a class for an expanded clone.

CDR3 protein | CDR3 DNA | J gene | D gene | clone size | CDR3 length | V gene
CASSRTSGSSDTQYF | TGTGCCAGCAGCCGGACTAGCGGGAGCTCGGATACGCAGTATTTT | TRBJ2-3 | TRBD2 | - | 15 | TRBV12-3/TRBV12-4
CASSYSTNQPFAQFF | TGTGCCAGCAGTTACTCGACTAACCAACCCTTCGCACAGTTCTTC | TRBJ2-1 | - | - | 15 | TRBV6-5
CASSQTGGVETQYF | TGTGCCAGCAGCCAAACAGGAGGGGTGGAGACCCAGTACTTC | TRBJ2-5 | - | many | 14 | TRBV14
CASSTVGQGVGELFF | TGTGCCAGCAGCACAGTGGGGCAGGGGGTAGGGGAGCTGTTTTTT | TRBJ2-2 | TRBD1 | - | 15 | TRBV9
CASSSPGAIGTDEQYF | TGTGCCAGCAGCTCCCCGGGGGCTATCGGGACTGATGAGCAGTACTTC | TRBJ2-7 | - | - | 16 | TRBV27
CASGTSGFSTDMQYF | TGTGCCAGCGGGACTAGCGGTTTTAGCACAGATATGCAGTACTTT | TRBJ2-3 | TRBD2 | - | 15 | TRBV12-3/TRBV12-4
CASSQVRGQGEDTQYF | TGCGCCAGCAGCCAAGTCCGGGGACAGGGAGAAGATACGCAGTATTTT | TRBJ2-3 | TRBD1 | few | 16 | TRBV4-1
CASSDGGPGANVLNF | TGTGCCAGCAGTGATGGGGGCCCTGGGGCCAACGTGCTGAACTTC | TRBJ2-6 | - | - | 15 | TRBV6-1
CASSSFGQNYGYTF | TGTGCCAGCAGCTCTTTCGGACAGAACTATGGCTACACCTTC | TRBJ1-2 | - | - | 14 | TRBV7-2
CASSLVFTSGNYNEQFF | TGTGCCAGCAGCTTAGTCTTTACTAGCGGGAACTACAATGAGCAGTTCTTC | TRBJ2-1 | TRBD2 | - | 17 | TRBV7-6
CASSLQVRAWQNTYEQYF | TGTGCCAGCAGCTTACAGGTCAGGGCGTGGCAGAACACCTACGAGCAGTACTTC | TRBJ2-7 | - | - | 18 | TRBV11-2
CAGLGGGDQETQYF | TGTGCCGGGCTCGGGGGCGGCGACCAAGAGACCCAGTACTTC | TRBJ2-5 | - | - | 14 | TRBV10-3
CASRLPSSKVDTQYF | TGCGCCAGCAGGCTCCCTAGCTCGAAAGTAGATACGCAGTATTTT | TRBJ2-3 | - | - | 15 | TRBV23-1
CASSRGQIAKNIQYF | TGTGCCAGCAGCCGGGGACAGATAGCCAAAAACATTCAGTACTTC | TRBJ2-4 | TRBD1 | - | 15 | TRBV3-1